One and the same sample provided the 27 T cell receptor beta chains below, sequenced in a study of response to subunit inactivated influenza vaccine. Each CDR3 protein gets one entry after TCRdb re-called the RT-PCR reads with MiXCR. The repertoire holds just under 550,000 distinct CDR3 sequences, with roughly 25% as singletons. This sample also appeared in a second study, on T cells expressing NK-cell markers. In that study: Researchers built TCR beta cDNA using 5'RACE template switching with UMIs.

The material was CD4+ T cells sorted from PBMCs, obtained about 11 days after vaccination. Receptors originate from a man aged 50 to 59 who received an inactivated influenza vaccine.

This chain uses TRBV3-1 with TRBJ1-1; D remains unclear. The CDR3 loop spans 14 amino acids. Trimming took off 0 bases at V and 4 bases at J, with 9 bases between the two ends. CDR1 is LGHDT and CDR2 is YNNKEL in the germline V gene (reference sequence). The CDR3: CASSQDLWGTEAFF. CDR3 nucleotide sequence: TGTGCCAGCAGCCAAGATCTTTGGGGCACTGAAGCTTTCTTT.

The genes are TRBV6-1 and TRBJ2-1, with 11 nucleotides matching TRBD2. Germline loops: CDR1 MNHNS, CDR2 SASEGT. Trimming cost V 6 bases and J 7 bases; bases outside gene matches: 20. The CDR3 contains 19 residues. CDR3 residues: CASSRDLPLAGGPLNEQFF. In DNA form, the CDR3 reads TGTGCCAGCAGCCGAGACCTCCCCTTAGCGGGGGGGCCGTTAAATGAGCAGTTCTTC.

This chain uses TRBV3-1 with TRBJ2-1, with D possibly TRBD2 on 5 matching bases. CDR1 is LGHDT, CDR2 YNNKEL, per germline (reference sequence). The germline V and J ends were trimmed by 5 bases and 5 bases, with 13 bases remaining between them. The CDR3 is 14 residues long. CDR3 in DNA: TGTGCCAGCAGCACTGGACTCGCGAACAATGAGCAGTTCTTC. Translation gives CASSTGLANNEQFF.

V gene TRBV15 combines with J gene TRBJ1-5; D gene unclear. The CDR3 is 15 residues long. The V gene lost 0 bases and the J gene lost 0 bases, with 6 bases spanning the gap. CDR1 is LNHNV, CDR2 YYDKDF, per germline (reference sequence). In nucleotides, the CDR3 is TGTGCCACCAGCAGAGATACAGTTAGCAATCAGCCCCAGCATTTT. Protein: CATSRDTVSNQPQHF. Supplemented by reference TRBV15 and TRBJ1-5, the full variable domain reads DAMVIQNPRYQVTQFGKPVTLSCSQTLNHNVMYWYQQKSSQAPKLLFHYYDKDFNNEADTPDNFQSRRPNTSFCFLDIRSPGLGDTAMYLCATSRDTVSNQPQHFGDGTRLSIL.

This clonotype has only a few counts. The J gene is TRBJ2-3, the V gene TRBV20-1, with D tentatively TRBD1 or TRBD2 (5 bases each). The CDR3 length is 12 residues. CDR1 is DFQATT, CDR2 SNEGSKA, per germline (reference sequence). Deletions cut 8 bases from V and 5 bases from J, with 14 bases between. CDR3: CSIEQGVDTQYF. The CDR3 DNA sequence: TGCAGTATAGAGCAGGGAGTAGATACGCAGTATTTT.

Only a few counts were recorded for this clonotype. This chain uses TRBV27 with TRBJ1-5; D remains ambiguous. Per germline, CDR1 MNHEY and CDR2 SMNVEV (reference sequence). This CDR3 spans 17 amino acids. V shed 0 bases and J shed 3 bases, with 15 bases lying between them. The CDR3, as DNA: TGTGCCAGCAGTTTATCGGCTCCCTTTCTTTCCAATCAGCCCCAGCATTTT. It specifies CASSLSAPFLSNQPQHF.

This clonotype turned up a few times. The rearrangement links TRBV9 to TRBJ2-7; 11 bases are a match to TRBD1. V dropped 0 bases and J dropped 7; count of bases not matched to a gene: 9. CDR3 length: 16 amino acids. Per the germline V gene, CDR1 is SGDLS and CDR2 is YYNGEE. The CDR3 DNA sequence: TGTGCCAGCAGCGTAGGATTCGGACAGGGGGCTCGTGAGCAGTACTTC. Translating it yields CASSVGFGQGAREQYF.

This chain uses TRBV6-6 with TRBJ1-2, with a possible D match to TRBD1 (5 bases). The CDR3 extends over 13 amino acids. Germline assignment: CDR1 MNHNY and CDR2 SVGAGI (reference sequence). V was shortened by 6 bases and J by 3 bases, with 11 bases between the two germline ends. The CDR3 here is CASRPGGDYGYTF. In nucleotides, the CDR3 is TGTGCCAGCAGGCCGGGGGGAGACTATGGCTACACCTTC.

This clonotype occurred a few times. The chain employs TRBV6-2 or TRBV6-3 and TRBJ2-3; D may be TRBD1 or TRBD2 (5 bases each). This CDR3 contains 13 residues. The ends were cut back, 6 bases at V and 3 bases at J, with 10 bases in the middle. CDR1 and CDR2 (germline): MNHEY, SVGEGT. CDR3 in DNA: TGTGCCAGCAGACCGGGGCAGACAGATACGCAGTATTTT. Its translation is CASRPGQTDTQYF.

This chain joins TRBV7-8 and TRBJ2-1; no firm D call. Germline V gene lookup returns CDR1 SGHVS and CDR2 FQNEAQ. Trimming stripped 0 bases from V and 8 bases from J, with 14 bases between. CDR3 size: 15 residues. This CDR3 is CASSLAGLARHEQFF. CDR3 nucleotide sequence: TGTGCCAGCAGCTTAGCGGGGTTAGCCAGGCATGAGCAGTTCTTC.

V usage is TRBV20-1 and J usage is TRBJ2-2, with 7 bases identical to TRBD2. The CDR3 totals 14 residues. After removal of 3 bases from V and 4 bases from J, the junction contained 5 bases not matched to a gene. Germline loops: CDR1 DFQATT, CDR2 SNEGSKA (reference sequence). Written as DNA, the CDR3 is TGCAGTGCTAGTAAGGGGAGGGGCACCGGGGAGCTGTTTTTT. This translates into CSASKGRGTGELFF.

In this sample, this clonotype turned up many times. The V call is TRBV28, the J call TRBJ2-7; weak D call: TRBD1 (7 bases). The V gene lost 6 bases and the J gene lost 2 bases, with 14 bases spanning the gap. This CDR3 region has 14 residues. The V gene's germline CDR1 is MDHEN and CDR2 SYDVKM. CDR3 sequence (DNA): TGTGCCAGCAGATCAGGGGGGCCGGCCTACGAGCAGTACTTC. It encodes CASRSGGPAYEQYF. The full variable domain, with the rest looked up from reference TRBV28 and TRBJ2-7, is DVKVTQSSRYLVKRTGEKVFLECVQDMDHENMFWYRQDPGLGLRLIYFSYDVKMKEKGDIPEGYSVSREKKERFSLILESASTNQTSMYLCASRSGGPAYEQYFGPGTRLTVT.

The gene calls are TRBV20-1 and TRBJ1-5; D is unclear. The V end was cut by 0 bases, the J end by 0 bases, with 6 bases between. This CDR3 comprises 14 residues. Germline V gives CDR1 DFQATT, CDR2 SNEGSKA (reference sequence). The CDR3 loop reads CSAREVYSNQPQHF. The DNA for the CDR3 is TGCAGTGCTAGAGAAGTGTATAGCAATCAGCCCCAGCATTTT.

This clonotype has a handful of counts. The gene calls are TRBV7-2 and TRBJ2-3; TRBD2 matches at 9 bases. This CDR3 spans 18 amino acids. Germline CDR1 and CDR2: SGHTA and FQGNSA. The V and J ends lost 2 bases and 3 bases, in that order; junction bases with no gene match: 12. CDR3 sequence: CASSLSSGVIHGTDTQYF. The CDR3 nucleotides are TGTGCCAGCAGCTTATCTAGCGGGGTTATCCACGGTACAGATACGCAGTATTTT.

This clonotype was observed a handful of times. The CDR3: CASSLDSGENTEAFF. CDR3 DNA sequence: TGCGCCAGCAGCTTGGACTCAGGAGAGAACACTGAAGCTTTCTTT. The chain carries TRBV5-1 and TRBJ1-1; D remains unclear. There are 15 residues in the CDR3. Germline V gene sequence: CDR1 SGHRS, CDR2 YFSETQ. The V end lost 0 bases, the J end lost 1 base, and 10 bases lay between the germline ends.

This clonotype has at least ten counts. The rearrangement uses TRBV7-6 and TRBJ2-3; 7 bases match TRBD1. The CDR3 covers 15 residues. The germline V gene encodes CDR1 SGHVS and CDR2 FNYEAQ. J lost 6 bases, V lost 5 bases, and 11 bases had no gene match. The CDR3 DNA is TGTGCCAGCAGCAAACGGACAGGCTCAGAGGATACGCAGTATTTT. Protein: CASSKRTGSEDTQYF.

This clonotype appeared a few times. The chain has TRBV27 and TRBJ1-5; the match to TRBD1 covers 9 bases. V lost 4 bases to trimming and J lost 7 bases; unmatched junction nucleotides: 8. CDR3 length: 15 amino acids. Germline V lookup: CDR1 MNHEY, CDR2 SMNVEV (reference sequence). The CDR3 is CASSWTGAAGQPQHF. In DNA, the CDR3 is TGTGCCAGCAGTTGGACAGGGGCCGCTGGACAGCCCCAGCATTTT.

V gene TRBV13 combines with J gene TRBJ1-3; TRBD1 agrees at 7 bases. The CDR3 spans 16 residues. Trimming cost V 5 bases and J 2 bases; bases outside gene matches: 9. CDR1 and CDR2 (germline): PRHDT, FYEKMQ (reference sequence). CDR3 amino acids: CASSPGTAYPGNTIYF. In DNA, the CDR3 is TGTGCCAGCAGCCCGGGGACAGCTTATCCTGGAAACACCATATATTTT.

V usage is TRBV4-3 and J usage is TRBJ2-7; D not certain. Trimming stripped 4 bases from V and 3 bases from J, with 16 bases between. The CDR3 is 15 amino acids. Germline CDR1 is LGHNA and CDR2 is YSLEER. The CDR3 protein is CASSLQPTAVYEQYF. CDR3 nucleotides: TGCGCCAGCAGCCTCCAACCCACTGCCGTCTACGAGCAGTACTTC.

The chain couples TRBV6-2 or TRBV6-3 to TRBJ1-5; weak D call: TRBD1 (5 bases). Germline assignment: CDR1 MNHEY and CDR2 SVGEGT. There are 15 residues in the CDR3. The germline V and J ends were trimmed by 3 bases and 4 bases, with 13 bases remaining between them. The CDR3 loop is CASSYHRGVNQPQHF. CDR3 nucleotide sequence: TGTGCCAGCAGTTATCATCGGGGCGTAAATCAGCCCCAGCATTTT.

This chain links TRBV20-1 with TRBJ2-1, with D perhaps being TRBD1 or TRBD2 (5 bases each). V dropped 3 bases and J dropped 10 bases, with 34 bases sitting between them. CDR3 length equals 19 residues. Looked up from germline, CDR1 is DFQATT and CDR2 is SNEGSKA (reference sequence). CDR3 protein: CSARDDKTRTGHRPIEQFF. The CDR3 DNA sequence: TGCAGTGCTAGGGATGATAAAACACGCACGGGGCATCGGCCAATCGAGCAGTTCTTC.

This clonotype came up a few times. The chain employs TRBV7-9 and TRBJ2-5; maybe TRBD1 (5 bases). The CDR3 spans 16 residues. V lost 5 bases and J lost 5, with 21 bases in between. CDR1 and CDR2 from the germline V gene are SEHNR and FQNEAQ (reference sequence). The CDR3 DNA reads as TGTGCCAGCAGCCCGCTTGGTGGGGCTTTGGGGGAGACCCAGTACTTC. This encodes CASSPLGGALGETQYF.

The table lists this clonotype with many counts. The chain couples TRBV7-2 to TRBJ2-7; 7 bases fit TRBD2. The germline V gene encodes CDR1 SGHTA and CDR2 FQGNSA. J lost 4 bases, V lost 5 bases, and 5 bases had no gene match. The CDR3 length is 13 residues. The CDR3 coding sequence is TGTGCCAGCAGCCCCAGCGGGGATTACGAGCAGTACTTC. Its protein product is CASSPSGDYEQYF.

The V gene is TRBV11-2, the J gene TRBJ2-3; 13 bases match TRBD2. There are 16 residues in the CDR3. Germline loops: CDR1 SGHAT, CDR2 FQNNGV. The V segment lost 4 bases and the J segment 5 bases; nucleotides outside the gene matches: 6. For the CDR3, the DNA is TGTGCCAGCAGCTCCGGACTAGCGGGGGTGATAGATACGCAGTATTTT. This codes for CASSSGLAGVIDTQYF. The full variable domain, its missing parts supplied by reference TRBV11-2 and TRBJ2-3, is EAGVAQSPRYKIIEKRQSVAFWCNPISGHATLYWYQQILGQGPKLLIQFQNNGVVDDSQLPKDRFSAERLKGVDSTLKIQPAKLEDSAVYLCASSSGLAGVIDTQYFGPGTRLTVL.

This clonotype has more than one count but fewer than ten. This chain links TRBV4-2 with TRBJ1-2; no clear D. The germline V gene encodes CDR1 LGHNA and CDR2 YNFKEQ. CDR3 length: 15 residues. Trimming took off 6 bases at V and 0 bases at J, with 14 bases between the two ends. The CDR3 DNA reads as TGTGCCAGCAGGGATAGAAGGGCGACTAACTATGGCTACACCTTC. Protein sequence: CASRDRRATNYGYTF.

In its sample, this clonotype was seen a few times. The chain is built from TRBV4-2 and TRBJ2-6; TRBD2 agrees at 10 bases. This CDR3 region has 18 residues. V lost 3 bases, J lost 2 bases, and 7 bases stayed unmatched. Germline V gives CDR1 LGHNA, CDR2 YNFKEQ. CDR3 sequence: CASSQESSGGAGANVLTF. DNA for the CDR3: TGTGCCAGCAGCCAGGAATCGAGCGGGGGGGCTGGGGCCAACGTCCTGACTTTC.

This clonotype has more than one count but fewer than ten. Here the CDR3 DNA reads TGCAGTGCTAGACGGGGAGTCCGTGTGAACACTGAAGCTTTCTTT. Protein product: CSARRGVRVNTEAFF. V gene TRBV20-1 combines with J gene TRBJ1-1; D remains ambiguous. Trimming took off 2 bases at V and 0 bases at J, with 13 bases between the two ends. The CDR3 consists of 15 residues. Germline values: CDR1 DFQATT, CDR2 SNEGSKA (reference sequence).